These T cell receptor beta chains were read from a single sample in a study of human T cells and chemical hapten exposure. TCRdb re-called the RACE reads with MiXCR, one entry per CDR3 protein. The data contain about 73,000 distinct CDR3 sequences, 7.5% to 9.5% of them singletons. The starting material was whole blood, obtained in connection with sensitization to the hapten diphenylcyclopropenone (DPC). The receptors derive from a woman aged 50 to 65 with alopecia areata. Some clones in this sample may be carry-over from other donors' samples. Both conserved end residues are part of each CDR3. Fields, in order: J gene, clone size, V gene, D gene, CDR3 DNA, CDR3 protein. A D gene is named only where the DNA matches it firmly. Part of the rows lack a size; the others show once, few, many or a class for expanded clones.

J gene: TRBJ1-1; clone size: many; V gene: TRBV5-1; D gene: .; CDR3 DNA: TGCGCCAGCAGCTTGGAGGGGGTGGGGAGGGGCACTGAAGCTTTCTTT; CDR3 protein: CASSLEGVGRGTEAFF
J gene: TRBJ1-5; clone size: .; V gene: TRBV19; D gene: TRBD1; CDR3 DNA: TGTGCCAGTGCCCCGGGGGACAGGATAAATCAGCCCCAGCATTTT; CDR3 protein: CASAPGDRINQPQHF
J gene: TRBJ2-4; clone size: .; V gene: TRBV7-2; D gene: .; CDR3 DNA: TGTGCCAGCAGCTTAGGCCTAGCCAAAAACATTCAGTACTTC; CDR3 protein: CASSLGLAKNIQYF
J gene: TRBJ1-5; clone size: many; V gene: TRBV20-1; D gene: .; CDR3 DNA: TGCAGTGCTAGTACGGGGTCCGGGCAGCCCCAGCATTTT; CDR3 protein: CSASTGSGQPQHF
J gene: TRBJ2-6; clone size: many; V gene: TRBV10-3; D gene: .; CDR3 DNA: TGTGCCATCAGTGAGTCGAGTCGGGGTTCTGGGGCCAACGTCCTGACTTTC; CDR3 protein: CAISESSRGSGANVLTF
J gene: TRBJ1-5; clone size: few; V gene: TRBV6-1; D gene: .; CDR3 DNA: TGTGCCAGCAGTGAAATTACAGGGACCAATCAGCCCCAGCATTTT; CDR3 protein: CASSEITGTNQPQHF
J gene: TRBJ1-1; clone size: few; V gene: TRBV29-1; D gene: TRBD1; CDR3 DNA: TGCAGCGTTGACACAGGGGCTGAAGCTTTCTTT; CDR3 protein: CSVDTGAEAFF
J gene: TRBJ1-1; clone size: few; V gene: TRBV19; D gene: .; CDR3 DNA: TGTGCCAGTAGTTCCATGGGGGGGGCTGAAGCTTTCTTT; CDR3 protein: CASSSMGGAEAFF
J gene: TRBJ2-3; clone size: .; V gene: TRBV2; D gene: .; CDR3 DNA: TGTGCCACCACTAAGGTGAACACAGATACGCAGTATTTT; CDR3 protein: CATTKVNTDTQYF
J gene: TRBJ2-3; clone size: many; V gene: TRBV12-3/TRBV12-4; D gene: .; CDR3 DNA: TGTGCCAGCACCCAAGCGACACCAGGAAGCACAGATACGCAGTATTTT; CDR3 protein: CASTQATPGSTDTQYF
J gene: TRBJ1-1; clone size: many; V gene: TRBV6-5; D gene: TRBD1; CDR3 DNA: TGTGCCAGCAGTCGCTCCGGGACAGGGGCCCCGGGAGCTTTCTTT; CDR3 protein: CASSRSGTGAPGAFF
J gene: TRBJ2-1; clone size: few; V gene: TRBV12-3/TRBV12-4; D gene: .; CDR3 DNA: TGTGCCAGCAGTCGGGGGCAGGTGTCCTACAATGAGCAGTTCTTC; CDR3 protein: CASSRGQVSYNEQFF
J gene: TRBJ1-4; clone size: .; V gene: TRBV30; D gene: .; CDR3 DNA: TGTGCCTGGAGTATAGCGCCTGAAAAACTGTTTTTT; CDR3 protein: CAWSIAPEKLFF
J gene: TRBJ2-5; clone size: few; V gene: TRBV6-5; D gene: TRBD2; CDR3 DNA: TGTGCCAGCACTGCAGCGGGGGCCTCGGAGACCCAGTACTTC; CDR3 protein: CASTAAGASETQYF
J gene: TRBJ1-1; clone size: once; V gene: TRBV7-2; D gene: .; CDR3 DNA: TGTGCCAGCAGCTTGAGAAGAGGGCAGGCTTTCTTT; CDR3 protein: CASSLRRGQAFF
J gene: TRBJ2-3; clone size: few; V gene: TRBV3-1; D gene: .; CDR3 DNA: TGTGCCAGCGGCCCGGGTGGGGGTAGCACAGATACGCAGTATTTT; CDR3 protein: CASGPGGGSTDTQYF
J gene: TRBJ1-1; clone size: few; V gene: TRBV5-6; D gene: .; CDR3 DNA: TGTGCCAGCAGCTCAGGGGCGACTGAAGCTTTCTTT; CDR3 protein: CASSSGATEAFF
J gene: TRBJ1-2; clone size: .; V gene: TRBV19; D gene: .; CDR3 DNA: TGTGCCAGTAGTATGACCGGGTATGGCTACACCTTC; CDR3 protein: CASSMTGYGYTF
J gene: TRBJ2-1; clone size: .; V gene: TRBV19; D gene: TRBD2; CDR3 DNA: TGTGCCAGTACCCGAGCGGGAGGGGATAATGAGCAGTTCTTC; CDR3 protein: CASTRAGGDNEQFF
J gene: TRBJ2-7; clone size: .; V gene: TRBV15; D gene: .; CDR3 DNA: TGTGCCACCAGCCGGGCTCCGGGGAAAGGGGACGAGCAGTACTTC; CDR3 protein: CATSRAPGKGDEQYF
J gene: TRBJ1-1; clone size: .; V gene: TRBV11-2; D gene: .; CDR3 DNA: TGTGCCAGCAGCTTCTCCTCGCAGGGCCGCGTGGCCTTCTTT; CDR3 protein: CASSFSSQGRVAFF
J gene: TRBJ2-7; clone size: few; V gene: TRBV20-1; D gene: TRBD2; CDR3 DNA: TGCAGTGCTAGTGGGGGGACTAGCGGGGACTACGAGCAGTACTTC; CDR3 protein: CSASGGTSGDYEQYF
J gene: TRBJ2-3; clone size: few; V gene: TRBV28; D gene: .; CDR3 DNA: TGTGCCAGCATCTCCGGTTGGGCCACAGATACGCAGTATTTT; CDR3 protein: CASISGWATDTQYF
J gene: TRBJ2-5; clone size: .; V gene: TRBV18; D gene: .; CDR3 DNA: TGTGCCAGCTCACCAATTTGGTATGAGACCCAGTACTTC; CDR3 protein: CASSPIWYETQYF
J gene: TRBJ1-5; clone size: .; V gene: TRBV5-5; D gene: .; CDR3 DNA: TGTGCCAGCAGCGCGGGCCAGCTCAATCAGCCCCAGCATTTT; CDR3 protein: CASSAGQLNQPQHF
J gene: TRBJ2-7; clone size: .; V gene: TRBV28; D gene: .; CDR3 DNA: TGTGCCAGCTCCTCCGCGGGGAACGAGCAGTACTTC; CDR3 protein: CASSSAGNEQYF
J gene: TRBJ2-1; clone size: .; V gene: TRBV3-1; D gene: TRBD1; CDR3 DNA: TGTACCAGCAGCCAGGGGGATGAGCAGTTCTTC; CDR3 protein: CTSSQGDEQFF
J gene: TRBJ1-5; clone size: many; V gene: TRBV12-3/TRBV12-4; D gene: .; CDR3 DNA: TGTGCCAGCAGTACAGGGTGGGCTCAGCCCCAGCATTTT; CDR3 protein: CASSTGWAQPQHF
J gene: TRBJ2-7; clone size: .; V gene: TRBV20-1; D gene: .; CDR3 DNA: TGCAGTGCTCGGGGGCCCTGGAGGGAATACGAGCAGTACTTC; CDR3 protein: CSARGPWREYEQYF
J gene: TRBJ2-7; clone size: few; V gene: TRBV19; D gene: .; CDR3 DNA: TGTGCCAGTAGTCCAGGCTACTTCGAGCAGTACTTC; CDR3 protein: CASSPGYFEQYF
J gene: TRBJ1-2; clone size: few; V gene: TRBV7-9; D gene: TRBD1; CDR3 DNA: TGTGCCAGCAGCCCGGACAGGGGGCGCAGGAACTATGGCTACACCTTC; CDR3 protein: CASSPDRGRRNYGYTF
J gene: TRBJ1-2; clone size: few; V gene: TRBV29-1; D gene: .; CDR3 DNA: TGCAGCGTTGAAGCCGCAGACAGATATGGCTACACCTTC; CDR3 protein: CSVEAADRYGYTF
J gene: TRBJ2-7; clone size: .; V gene: TRBV27; D gene: .; CDR3 DNA: TGTGCCAGCAGTTTATCACACAGTAAATCCTACGAGCAGTACTTC; CDR3 protein: CASSLSHSKSYEQYF
J gene: TRBJ2-7; clone size: .; V gene: TRBV9; D gene: .; CDR3 DNA: TGTGCCAGCAGCCTAGGGGGGGATTCCTACGAGCAGTACTTC; CDR3 protein: CASSLGGDSYEQYF
J gene: TRBJ1-2; clone size: .; V gene: TRBV30; D gene: TRBD1; CDR3 DNA: TGTGCCTGGAGTGTAAGGCAGGGGGCCAATGGCTACACCTTC; CDR3 protein: CAWSVRQGANGYTF
J gene: TRBJ1-1; clone size: many; V gene: TRBV12-3/TRBV12-4; D gene: TRBD1; CDR3 DNA: TGTGCCAGCAGTTCAGGACAGGGAGGTACTGAAGCTTTCTTT; CDR3 protein: CASSSGQGGTEAFF
J gene: TRBJ2-1; clone size: few; V gene: TRBV7-9; D gene: TRBD2; CDR3 DNA: TGTGCCAGCAGCCCCGGTCTCAGCGGGGGTTATGAGCAGTTCTTC; CDR3 protein: CASSPGLSGGYEQFF
J gene: TRBJ2-1; clone size: .; V gene: TRBV5-1; D gene: .; CDR3 DNA: TGCGCCAGCACAGAGGGTTTTTTAACCTACAATGAGCAGTTCTTC; CDR3 protein: CASTEGFLTYNEQFF
J gene: TRBJ1-5; clone size: few; V gene: TRBV5-6; D gene: .; CDR3 DNA: TGTGCCAGCAGCACCTCCGATCAGCCCCAGCATTTT; CDR3 protein: CASSTSDQPQHF
J gene: TRBJ2-2; clone size: .; V gene: TRBV10-3; D gene: TRBD2; CDR3 DNA: TGTGCCATCAGGGGACGAGCGGGAGGTCGGACCGGGGAGCTGTTTTTT; CDR3 protein: CAIRGRAGGRTGELFF
J gene: TRBJ2-3; clone size: .; V gene: TRBV27; D gene: TRBD2; CDR3 DNA: TGTGCCAGCAGTTTAGTAGGCGGGGGTTTAGATACGCAGTATTTT; CDR3 protein: CASSLVGGGLDTQYF
J gene: TRBJ2-2; clone size: .; V gene: TRBV10-3; D gene: .; CDR3 DNA: TGTGCCACTCAGGCGGCTAAGAACACCGGGGAGCTGTTTTTT; CDR3 protein: CATQAAKNTGELFF
J gene: TRBJ2-3; clone size: many; V gene: TRBV27; D gene: .; CDR3 DNA: TGTGCCAGCAGTCTGAGAGGGCTCACAGATACGCAGTATTTT; CDR3 protein: CASSLRGLTDTQYF
J gene: TRBJ2-1; clone size: many; V gene: TRBV27; D gene: .; CDR3 DNA: TGTGCCAGCAGTTTATCAACCGCGGGGGCCCTCTACAATGAGCAGTTCTTC; CDR3 protein: CASSLSTAGALYNEQFF
J gene: TRBJ2-7; clone size: .; V gene: TRBV3-1; D gene: TRBD1; CDR3 DNA: TGTGCCAGCAGCCCAAGATCACAGGGGGGTCGAAACTACGAGCAGTACTTC; CDR3 protein: CASSPRSQGGRNYEQYF
J gene: TRBJ2-7; clone size: once; V gene: TRBV7-9; D gene: .; CDR3 DNA: TGTGCCAGCAGCTTAGGGTACGGTCATTCCTACGAGCAGTACTTC; CDR3 protein: CASSLGYGHSYEQYF
J gene: TRBJ1-1; clone size: many; V gene: TRBV20-1; D gene: TRBD1; CDR3 DNA: TGCAGTGCTAGATGGGGAGGACAGGGTGAAGCTTTCTTT; CDR3 protein: CSARWGGQGEAFF
J gene: TRBJ1-5; clone size: .; V gene: TRBV5-1; D gene: TRBD1; CDR3 DNA: TGCGCCAGCAGCCCGACAGGGTCGGGCAATCAGCCCCAGCATTTT; CDR3 protein: CASSPTGSGNQPQHF
J gene: TRBJ2-7; clone size: few; V gene: TRBV7-8; D gene: TRBD1; CDR3 DNA: TGTGCCAGCAGCTTAGTTTCGGGACAGGGGGTCGAGGAGCAGTACTTC; CDR3 protein: CASSLVSGQGVEEQYF
J gene: TRBJ2-7; clone size: few; V gene: TRBV12-3/TRBV12-4; D gene: TRBD1; CDR3 DNA: TGTGCCAGCAGTTCAGGGGGCCCAAGCGAGCAGTACTTC; CDR3 protein: CASSSGGPSEQYF
J gene: TRBJ1-2; clone size: few; V gene: TRBV19; D gene: .; CDR3 DNA: TGTGCCAGTAGTATCGGATGGAACTATGGCTACACCTTC; CDR3 protein: CASSIGWNYGYTF
J gene: TRBJ1-3; clone size: .; V gene: TRBV5-1; D gene: .; CDR3 DNA: TGCGCCAGCAGCTTGCTCCCCGGCTCTGGAAACACCATATATTTT; CDR3 protein: CASSLLPGSGNTIYF
J gene: TRBJ1-4; clone size: many; V gene: TRBV20-1; D gene: TRBD1; CDR3 DNA: TGCAGTGCCCTTGGGACAGACATTAATGAAAAACTGTTTTTT; CDR3 protein: CSALGTDINEKLFF
J gene: TRBJ2-5; clone size: .; V gene: TRBV9; D gene: .; CDR3 DNA: TGTGCCAGCAGCGCGGCCTCATTCGAGACCCAGTACTTC; CDR3 protein: CASSAASFETQYF
J gene: TRBJ1-5; clone size: few; V gene: TRBV6-4; D gene: .; CDR3 DNA: TGTGCCAGCAGGGACACGCCATATAGCAATCAGCCCCAGCATTTT; CDR3 protein: CASRDTPYSNQPQHF